One and the same sample provided the 2 T cell receptor beta chains below, sequenced in a study of blood T cells in healthy people across ages. A J-beta primer mix and a sample-barcoded 5' primer were used in a second PCR of roughly 6 to 12 cycles. TCRdb independently ran MiXCR on the 5' RACE reads; one entry per CDR3 protein. The sample includes approximately 600,000 distinct CDR3 sequences, 58% of them seen just once. Source material: blood. All receptors derive from a man in his sixties in good health.

The chain links TRBV3-1 to TRBJ1-2, with a possible D match to TRBD1 (5 bases). The CDR3 sequence is 17 residues long. The V end was cut by 5 bases, the J end by 5 bases, with 24 bases between. Germline V CDR1 and CDR2: LGHDT, YNNKEL (reference sequence). This chain's CDR3 is CASSDGRGDSSRYGYTF. CDR3 DNA: TGTGCCAGCAGCGATGGGAGAGGCGACAGCTCTCGGTATGGCTACACCTTC.

This clonotype was recorded many times. A read error may produce the germline difference seen at one junction end. The chain is built from TRBV5-1 and TRBJ2-7, with D unresolved. The CDR3 runs to 14 residues. CDR1 SGHRS and CDR2 YFSETQ come from the germline V gene. The CDR3 is CASSLALSSYEQYF. CDR3 in DNA: TGTGCCAGCAGCTTAGCCCTCTCGTCCTACGAGCAGTACTTC. Drawing the rest from reference TRBV5-1 and TRBJ2-7, the complete variable domain is KAGVTQTPRYLIKTRGQQVTLSCSPISGHRSVSWYQQTPGQGLQFLFEYFSETQRNKGNFPGRFSGRQFSNSRSEMNVSTLELGDSALYLCASSLALSSYEQYFGPGTRLTVT.